This is a list of T cell receptor beta chains from one sample in a study of T cell repertoires in cytomegalovirus infection. MiXCR was run by TCRdb on the reads, yielding one entry per CDR3 protein. Here the sample spans around 200,000 distinct CDR3 sequences, about a sixth being singletons. The specimen sequenced was CD8+ T cells from PBMCs. The receptors originated from a human donor in good health (CMV status not recorded). Some clones in this sample may be carry-over from other donors' samples. Both conserved end residues are part of each CDR3. Fields, in order: D gene, V gene, J gene, clone size, CDR3 protein, CDR3 DNA. A D gene is named only where the DNA matches it firmly. Where a row states a size, it is once, few, many or the class of an expanded clone; other rows omit it.

.	TRBV29-1	TRBJ1-1	few	CSVAARNTEAFF	TGCAGCGTGGCGGCAAGAAACACTGAAGCTTTCTTT
.	TRBV7-2	TRBJ2-5	.	CASRGAPGSPQYF	TGTGCCAGCAGGGGCGCACCAGGGAGCCCCCAGTACTTC
.	TRBV6-2/TRBV6-3	TRBJ2-7	few	CASSYEGVTSRSYEQYF	TGTGCCAGCAGTTACGAGGGAGTCACATCGCGCTCCTACGAGCAGTACTTC
.	TRBV6-1	TRBJ1-2	.	CASSESPGEAPYGYTF	TGTGCCAGCAGTGAAAGTCCAGGGGAGGCCCCTTATGGCTACACCTTC
.	TRBV7-9	TRBJ1-6	many	CASSLGAAYNSPLHF	TGTGCCAGCAGCTTGGGGGCCGCCTATAATTCACCCCTCCACTTT
.	TRBV11-1	TRBJ2-5	.	CASSLGAGDSETQYF	TGTGCCAGCAGCTTGGGCGCCGGGGATTCAGAGACCCAGTACTTC
.	TRBV28	TRBJ2-7	.	CASSFPHSEQYF	TGTGCCAGCAGTTTTCCCCACTCCGAGCAGTACTTC
TRBD2	TRBV6-4	TRBJ2-1	many	CASSVEAGSHNEQFF	TGTGCCAGCAGTGTAGAAGCGGGGTCTCACAATGAGCAGTTCTTC
.	TRBV6-1	TRBJ1-5	once	CASRQKQDRNQPQHF	TGTGCCAGCAGACAGAAGCAGGACAGAAATCAGCCCCAGCATTTT
.	TRBV6-5	TRBJ2-3	.	CASSTREGADTQYF	TGTGCCAGCAGTACCCGAGAGGGAGCAGATACGCAGTATTTT
.	TRBV7-2	TRBJ1-2	.	CASSLAQGTSLGYTF	TGTGCCAGCAGCTTAGCGCAGGGGACCTCCCTTGGCTACACCTTC
TRBD1	TRBV28	TRBJ1-5	few	CASSRQGGNQPQHF	TGTGCCAGCAGTCGACAGGGAGGCAATCAGCCCCAGCATTTT
.	TRBV5-1	TRBJ1-1	few	CASSLNPGKNTEAFF	TGCGCCAGCAGCTTGAATCCGGGGAAGAACACTGAAGCTTTCTTT
TRBD1	TRBV5-6	TRBJ2-4	.	CASSPWTGNIQYF	TGTGCCAGCAGCCCCTGGACAGGGAACATTCAGTACTTC
.	TRBV7-2	TRBJ2-1	many	CASSLKASGHEQFF	TGTGCCAGCAGCTTGAAGGCTTCGGGCCATGAGCAGTTCTTC
TRBD2	TRBV29-1	TRBJ2-3	.	CSVEAWSGALRDTQYF	TGCAGCGTTGAAGCGTGGAGCGGGGCTTTACGAGATACGCAGTATTTT
.	TRBV4-1	TRBJ1-1	few	CASSQEGGYTEAFF	TGCGCCAGCAGCCAAGAAGGGGGGTACACTGAAGCTTTCTTT
.	TRBV20-1	TRBJ1-1	.	CSARDYRNNMNTEAFF	TGCAGTGCTAGAGATTACAGAAATAACATGAACACTGAAGCTTTCTTT
.	TRBV4-1	TRBJ2-7	.	CASSQDDSPYEQYF	TGTGCCAGCAGCCAAGATGACAGCCCCTACGAGCAGTACTTC
.	TRBV29-1	TRBJ1-1	.	CSVERNTGTEAFF	TGCAGCGTTGAAAGGAATACAGGAACTGAAGCTTTCTTT
TRBD2	TRBV20-1	TRBJ2-1	few	CSAREEGGGVNEQFF	TGCAGTGCTAGAGAGGAAGGCGGGGGGGTAAATGAGCAGTTCTTC
TRBD1	TRBV7-2	TRBJ2-2	few	CASRDRSNGELFF	TGTGCCAGCAGGGACAGGTCGAACGGGGAGCTGTTTTTT
.	TRBV13	TRBJ2-6	.	CASSSRDGRRSGANVLTF	TGTGCCAGCAGCTCCCGGGACGGCCGGCGCTCTGGGGCCAACGTCCTGACTTTC
TRBD1	TRBV12-3/TRBV12-4	TRBJ2-3	many	CASSFTGDNTDTQYF	TGTGCCAGCAGCTTCACAGGGGATAACACAGATACGCAGTATTTT
.	TRBV4-1	TRBJ1-6	few	CASSWVEGSPLHF	TGCGCCAGCAGCTGGGTTGAGGGTTCACCCCTCCACTTT
TRBD2	TRBV29-1	TRBJ2-1	.	CSVEGFSGVNEQFF	TGCAGCGTTGAGGGTTTTAGCGGGGTCAATGAGCAGTTCTTC
.	TRBV19	TRBJ1-5	.	CASSIVPTGPGSNQPQHF	TGTGCCAGTAGTATAGTGCCTACGGGGCCTGGAAGCAATCAGCCCCAGCATTTT
.	TRBV24-1	TRBJ2-3	few	CATSDLDSHTDTQYF	TGTGCCACCAGTGATTTGGACAGCCACACAGATACGCAGTATTTT
.	TRBV29-1	TRBJ2-5	.	CSVEEENQETQYF	TGCAGCGTTGAAGAAGAGAACCAAGAGACCCAGTACTTC
.	TRBV28	TRBJ2-3	few	CASSQRAKPDTQYF	TGTGCCAGCAGTCAAAGGGCAAAGCCAGATACGCAGTATTTT
TRBD2	TRBV7-8	TRBJ2-7	few	CASSQRGDTYEQYF	TGTGCCAGCAGTCAGCGGGGGGATACCTACGAGCAGTACTTC
.	TRBV5-6	TRBJ2-2	few	CASSLRLTGELFF	TGTGCCAGCAGCTTGAGGCTGACCGGGGAGCTGTTTTTT
.	TRBV7-2	TRBJ2-7	many	CACRDGSFYEQYF	TGTGCCTGCCGGGACGGATCCTTCTACGAGCAGTACTTC
.	TRBV6-2/TRBV6-3	TRBJ1-1	many	CASSRHRKTEAFF	TGTGCCAGCAGTCGCCACAGGAAGACTGAAGCTTTCTTT
TRBD2	TRBV7-3	TRBJ2-3	few	CASSHSGGGADTQYF	TGTGCCAGCAGCCATAGCGGGGGAGGCGCAGATACGCAGTATTTT
.	TRBV12-3/TRBV12-4	TRBJ2-7	.	CASSLAITGPNDEQYF	TGTGCCAGCAGTTTAGCGATCACAGGTCCTAATGACGAGCAGTACTTC
.	TRBV4-3	TRBJ1-2	.	CASSQDSFAYGYTF	TGCGCCAGCAGCCAAGATAGTTTCGCCTATGGCTACACCTTC